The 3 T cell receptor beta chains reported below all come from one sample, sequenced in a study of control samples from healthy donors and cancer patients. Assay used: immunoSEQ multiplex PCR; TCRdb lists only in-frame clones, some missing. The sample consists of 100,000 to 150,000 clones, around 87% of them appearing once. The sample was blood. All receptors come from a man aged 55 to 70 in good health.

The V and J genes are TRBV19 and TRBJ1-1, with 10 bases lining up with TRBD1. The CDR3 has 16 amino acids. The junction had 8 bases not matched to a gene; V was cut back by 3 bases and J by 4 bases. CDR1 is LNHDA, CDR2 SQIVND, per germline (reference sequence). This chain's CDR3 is CASSIRPGTGATEAFF. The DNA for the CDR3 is TGTGCCAGTAGTATTCGTCCCGGGACAGGGGCCACTGAAGCTTTCTTT.

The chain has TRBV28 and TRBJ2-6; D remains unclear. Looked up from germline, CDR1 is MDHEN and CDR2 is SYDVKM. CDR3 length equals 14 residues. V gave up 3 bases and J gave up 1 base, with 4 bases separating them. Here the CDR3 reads CASSFHSGANVLTF. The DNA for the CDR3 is TGTGCCAGCAGTTTCCATTCTGGGGCCAACGTCCTGACTTTC.

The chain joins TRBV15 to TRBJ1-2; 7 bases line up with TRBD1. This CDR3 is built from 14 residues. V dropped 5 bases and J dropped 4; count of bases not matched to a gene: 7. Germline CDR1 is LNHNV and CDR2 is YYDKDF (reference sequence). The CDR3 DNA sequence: TGTGCCACCAGCGTCAACAGGGGCGGCTATGGCTACACCTTC. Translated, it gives CATSVNRGGYGYTF.